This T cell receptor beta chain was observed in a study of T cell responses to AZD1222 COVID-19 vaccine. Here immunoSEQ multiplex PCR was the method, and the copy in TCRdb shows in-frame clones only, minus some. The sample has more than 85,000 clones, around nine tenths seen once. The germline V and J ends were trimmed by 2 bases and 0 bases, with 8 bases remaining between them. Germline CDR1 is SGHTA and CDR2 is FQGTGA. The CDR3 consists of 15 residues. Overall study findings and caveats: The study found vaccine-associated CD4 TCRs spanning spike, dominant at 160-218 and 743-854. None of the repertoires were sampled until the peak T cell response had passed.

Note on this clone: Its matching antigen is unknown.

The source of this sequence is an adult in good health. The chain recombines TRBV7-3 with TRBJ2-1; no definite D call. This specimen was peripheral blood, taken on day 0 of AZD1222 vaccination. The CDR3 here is CASSLLLSSYNEQFF. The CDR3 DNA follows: TGTGCCAGCAGCTTACTTTTGAGCTCCTACAATGAGCAGTTCTTC. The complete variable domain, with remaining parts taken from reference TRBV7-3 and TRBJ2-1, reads GAGVSQTPSNKVTEKGKYVELRCDPISGHTALYWYRQSLGQGPEFLIYFQGTGAADDSGLPNDRFFAVRPEGSVSTLKIQRTERGDSAVYLCASSLLLSSYNEQFFGPGTRLTVL.